The clone carrying this T cell receptor beta chain was found many times. Its target is unknown. Germline and junction disagree at one end, which may indicate a read error. This sample was taken from a study of T cells in Graves' hyperthyroidism and ophthalmopathy. Study-wide findings and caveats: Most thyroid-expanded clonotypes above 0.001 were also found in blood. A model using 13 V-J features told ophthalmopathy apart from stable hyperthyroidism.

Ophthalmopathy patients all had a Clinical Activity Score of at least 3, a NOSPECS grade of at least 4 and disease under 3 months old. The authors obtained PBMCs from 10 ml of fresh peripheral blood. The CDR3 totals 13 residues. The germline gives CDR1 LNHDA, CDR2 SQIVND (reference sequence). Amplification targeted TCR beta CDR3 regions from RNA transcripts. Initially, a first-round RT-PCR of the TCR CDR3 employed the HTBI primer set. One entry per CDR3 protein results from TCRdb running MiXCR on the multiplex PCR reads. The data hold 560,000 or so distinct CDR3 sequences, with 15% to 20% observed a single time.

The TCR sequence derives from a man aged 35 to 55 with Graves' ophthalmopathy. Sequencing used blood. The chain links TRBV19 to TRBJ2-7; 10 bases line up with TRBD1. CDR3 amino acids: CASSSGQGGEQYF. CDR3 nucleotides: TGCGCCAGCAGCTCAGGACAGGGGGGCGAGCAGTACTTC.